Listed here are 30 T cell receptor beta chains from one sample, sequenced in a study of CD8 T cells in Susac syndrome. Random hexamers were used to reverse transcribe an amount of roughly 0.45 to 1 ug RNA. TCRdb ran MiXCR on the immunoSEQ multiplex PCR reads and lists one entry per CDR3 protein. The data show under 350,000 distinct CDR3 sequences, with around 90% seen just once and around 0.07% held by the top ten. The sample taken for sequencing was CD4+ T cells from PBMCs. The receptors derive from a human donor with multiple sclerosis.

This clonotype appeared a few times. The chain combines TRBV4-3 with TRBJ2-7; 12 nucleotides line up with TRBD2. Germline CDR1 is LGHNA and CDR2 is YSLEER. CDR3 length equals 15 residues. V was pared by 1 base and J by 5 bases, with 3 bases of the junction left unmatched. As DNA, the CDR3 is TGCGCCAGCAGCCAAGGACTAGCGGGAGTGGACGAGCAGTACTTC. This codes for CASSQGLAGVDEQYF.

The V and J genes are TRBV20-1 and TRBJ1-5; D remains unclear. Per germline, CDR1 DFQATT and CDR2 SNEGSKA (reference sequence). CDR3 length: 13 residues. The V end lost 3 bases, the J end lost 0 bases, and 6 bases lay between the germline ends. The CDR3 loop is CSARVASNQPQHF. In DNA form, the CDR3 reads TGCAGTGCTAGGGTGGCTAGCAATCAGCCCCAGCATTTT.

This clonotype was found once. This chain connects TRBV10-3 to TRBJ1-1; D gene uncertain. This CDR3 is 13 amino acids long. With 1 base removed from V and 1 base from J, the gap between germline ends came to 4 bases. Germline V gene sequence: CDR1 ENHRY, CDR2 SYGVKD. DNA of the CDR3: TGTGCCATCAGTGAGTTTGGGAACACTGAAGCTTTCTTT. Translated: CAISEFGNTEAFF.

This clonotype is a singleton in its sample. The J gene is TRBJ2-2, the V gene TRBV4-3; 10 bases map to TRBD2. Germline CDR1 reads LGHNA; CDR2 reads YSLEER. This CDR3 comprises 19 residues. The J segment lost 3 bases and the V segment lost 0 bases, leaving 10 bases of the junction unmatched. The chain's CDR3 is CASSQDQREGLLDTGELFF. The CDR3, as DNA: TGCGCCAGCAGCCAAGACCAGCGGGAGGGCCTGTTGGACACCGGGGAGCTGTTTTTT.

This chain uses TRBV2 with TRBJ1-1; D unclear. V was pared by 5 bases and J by 5 bases, with 15 bases between. Germline V gives CDR1 SNHLY, CDR2 FYNNEI. The CDR3 runs to 14 residues. This chain's CDR3 is CASSPVGSETEAFF. For the CDR3, the DNA is TGTGCCAGCAGTCCTGTGGGGTCAGAGACTGAAGCTTTCTTT.

This chain connects TRBV6-2 or TRBV6-3 to TRBJ2-7; D may be TRBD2 (5 bases). V lost 5 bases and J 7 bases, leaving 9 bases between the germline ends. The germline V gene encodes CDR1 MNHEY and CDR2 SVGEGT. This CDR3 region has 11 residues. CDR3 sequence (DNA): TGTGCCAGCAGTAATCGGAGGGAGCAGTACTTC. As protein: CASSNRREQYF.

The V and J genes are TRBV2 and TRBJ1-6, with D tentatively TRBD1 (5 bases). V gave up 3 bases and J gave up 7 bases, with 13 bases separating them. CDR3 length equals 15 residues. Germline-derived CDR1 and CDR2 are SNHLY and FYNNEI. The CDR3 DNA is TGTGCCAGCAGTGAGAGGGGACGGGGAAATTCACCCCTCCACTTT. It yields the protein CASSERGRGNSPLHF.

The chain recombines TRBV11-2 with TRBJ1-1; no definite D call. V was clipped by 5 bases and J by 4 bases, with 20 bases between them. Germline V lookup: CDR1 SGHAT, CDR2 FQNNGV. The CDR3 has 16 residues. The CDR3 is CASSTSPRLGSTEAFF. CDR3 nucleotide sequence: TGTGCCAGCAGCACCAGTCCACGTTTGGGAAGCACTGAAGCTTTCTTT.

The V call is TRBV7-9, the J call TRBJ2-7; D call uncertain. The V end lost 3 bases, the J end lost 3 bases, and 15 bases lay between the germline ends. The germline V gene has CDR1 SEHNR and CDR2 FQNEAQ (reference sequence). This CDR3 comprises 15 residues. The CDR3 DNA reads as TGTGCCAGCAGCTTTTTGAAGGCAGGTAACTACGAGCAGTACTTC. Residues: CASSFLKAGNYEQYF. Together with reference TRBV7-9 and TRBJ2-7, the CDR3 gives the full variable domain: DTGVSQNPRHKITKRGQNVTFRCDPISEHNRLYWYRQTLGQGPEFLTYFQNEAQLEKSRLLSDRFSAERPKGSFSTLEIQRTEQGDSAMYLCASSFLKAGNYEQYFGPGTRLTVT.

The chain is built from TRBV2 and TRBJ1-6, with D possibly matching TRBD1 (6 bases). Germline CDR1 and CDR2: SNHLY and FYNNEI. This CDR3 is built from 14 residues. V was pared by 5 bases and J by 9 bases, with 14 bases between. The CDR3 region has the DNA TGTGCCAGCAGTCAAGACAGGCTAGGTTCACCCCTCCACTTT. Translating gives CASSQDRLGSPLHF. The variable domain in full, completed from reference TRBV2 and TRBJ1-6, reads EPEVTQTPSHQVTQMGQEVILRCVPISNHLYFYWYRQILGQKVEFLVSFYNNEISEKSEIFDDQFSVERPDGSNFTLKIRSTKLEDSAMYFCASSQDRLGSPLHFGNGTRLTVT.

V usage is TRBV7-9 and J usage is TRBJ1-2; D may be TRBD1 (5 bases). V was cut by 5 bases and J by 0 bases, with 10 bases left in between. The CDR3 runs 14 residues. The germline gives CDR1 SEHNR, CDR2 FQNEAQ (reference sequence). CDR3 residues: CASSDDRANYGYTF. The CDR3 nucleotides are TGTGCCAGCAGCGATGACAGAGCTAACTATGGCTACACCTTC.

V usage is TRBV6-5 and J usage is TRBJ2-1; D assignment may be TRBD1 or TRBD2 (5 bases each). Germline CDR1 is MNHEY and CDR2 is SVGAGI. V was shortened by 5 bases and J by 1 base, with 9 bases between the two germline ends. The CDR3 runs 14 residues. CDR3 nucleotides: TGTGCCAGCAGTCTGGGACGGTCCTACAATGAGCAGTTCTTC. Its translation is CASSLGRSYNEQFF.

Only one count was recorded for this clonotype. This rearrangement joins TRBV29-1 to TRBJ1-2; no clear D gene. The V gene lost 6 bases and the J gene lost 6 bases, with 17 bases spanning the gap. This CDR3 is 13 amino acids long. The germline gives CDR1 SQVTM, CDR2 ANQGSEA. The CDR3, as DNA: TGCAGCGTCTCAGGTGGCGGGAACCATGGCTACACCTTC. This gives the protein CSVSGGGNHGYTF.

The chain combines TRBV30 with TRBJ2-2; 7 positions agree with TRBD1. This CDR3 region has 13 residues. V shed 2 bases and J 6 bases; nucleotides not matched to a gene: 3. Germline CDR1 is GTSNPN and CDR2 is SVGIG (reference sequence). CDR3 loop: CAWSHTGAGELFF. The DNA for the CDR3 is TGTGCCTGGAGTCACACAGGGGCCGGGGAGCTGTTTTTT.

The chain employs TRBV7-8 and TRBJ2-2; 13 bases map to TRBD2. V shed 1 base and J 2 bases; nucleotides not matched to a gene: 4. The CDR3 length is 18 residues. Germline V CDR1 and CDR2: SGHVS, FQNEAQ. The CDR3 region has the DNA TGTGCCAGCAGCTTAGTACTAGCGGGGGGGCAAAACACCGGGGAGCTGTTTTTT. Translating gives CASSLVLAGGQNTGELFF.

This clonotype was recorded once. This chain connects TRBV10-2 to TRBJ1-2, with 8 bases lining up with TRBD1. CDR1 is WSHSY and CDR2 is SAAADI in the germline V gene. V lost 6 bases, J lost 4 bases, and 10 bases stayed unmatched. The length of the CDR3 is 15 residues. This CDR3 is CASSGPGGAGYGYTF. CDR3 sequence (DNA): TGCGCCAGCAGCGGACCAGGGGGCGCGGGCTATGGCTACACCTTC.

The chain links TRBV9 to TRBJ2-2; maybe TRBD1 (6 bases). There are 15 residues in the CDR3. Germline CDR1 reads SGDLS; CDR2 reads YYNGEE. The V end was cut by 3 bases, the J end by 2 bases, with 11 bases between. The CDR3 is CASSAGHKNTGELFF. The DNA for the CDR3 is TGTGCCAGCAGCGCGGGACACAAAAACACCGGGGAGCTGTTTTTT.

This rearrangement joins TRBV7-9 to TRBJ2-3; a possible D gene is TRBD1 (5 bases). The CDR3 runs 15 residues. Germline assignment: CDR1 SEHNR and CDR2 FQNEAQ (reference sequence). V was pared by 1 base and J by 6 bases, with 14 bases between. Written as DNA, the CDR3 is TGTGCCAGCAGCTTAGGGCACCTATACAGGGATACGCAGTATTTT. Translated, it gives CASSLGHLYRDTQYF.

The genes are TRBV20-1 and TRBJ2-5, with 7 bases fitting TRBD2. Unmatched junction bases numbered 9, after V lost 0 bases and J lost 5 bases. The germline V gene has CDR1 DFQATT and CDR2 SNEGSKA (reference sequence). The CDR3 contains 15 residues. The CDR3 reads CSARDLTSSQETQYF. CDR3 DNA sequence: TGCAGTGCTAGAGACCTGACTAGCAGCCAGGAGACCCAGTACTTC.

This chain connects TRBV11-3 to TRBJ2-6; 8 bases line up with TRBD1. The germline CDR1 and CDR2 sequences are SGHNT and YENEEA. The junction had 13 bases not matched to a gene; V was cut back by 5 bases and J by 7 bases. This CDR3 region has 17 residues. CDR3 nucleotide sequence: TGTGCCAGCAGCATAGGACAGGGCACTCTGGGAGCCAACGTCCTGACTTTC. It specifies CASSIGQGTLGANVLTF.

This chain joins TRBV6-2 or TRBV6-3 and TRBJ2-3, with 8 positions matching TRBD2. Germline V gene data show CDR1 as MNHEY and CDR2 as SVGEGT. CDR3 size: 16 residues. V lost 3 bases, J lost 2 bases, and 7 bases stayed unmatched. The chain's CDR3 is CASSYFKRGFTDTQYF. The CDR3 nucleotides read TGTGCCAGCAGTTATTTTAAGCGGGGGTTCACAGATACGCAGTATTTT.

CDR3: CASSQVRTTYNEQFF. CDR3 DNA: TGTGCCAGCAGCCAAGTCCGGACTACATACAATGAGCAGTTCTTC. The rearrangement joins TRBV3-1 to TRBJ2-1; D is perhaps TRBD2 (6 bases). Deletions cut 1 base from V and 4 bases from J, with 11 bases between. This CDR3 has 15 residues. CDR1 and CDR2 from the germline V gene are LGHDT and YNNKEL (reference sequence).

This chain joins TRBV19 and TRBJ2-1, with 11 bases that match TRBD2. CDR1 LNHDA and CDR2 SQIVND come from the germline V gene (reference sequence). V trimming: 7 bases; J trimming: 10 bases; junction bases outside the gene matches: 6. This CDR3 is 13 amino acids long. The DNA of the CDR3 is TGTGCCAGTAAGGTAGCGGGGGGGCACGAGCAGTTCTTC. Translating gives CASKVAGGHEQFF.

CDR3 residues: CSTRGGGDSAYEQYF. The CDR3 coding sequence is TGCAGCACACGGGGAGGGGGGGACAGTGCCTACGAGCAGTACTTC. V and J are TRBV29-1 and TRBJ2-7; D tentatively fits TRBD1 or TRBD2 (7 bases each). The CDR3 extends over 15 amino acids. The germline CDR1 and CDR2 sequences are SQVTM and ANQGSEA. Trimming took off 8 bases at V and 2 bases at J, with 22 bases between the two ends.

The chain links TRBV7-2 to TRBJ2-3; 7 bases are shared with TRBD2. This CDR3 has 16 amino acids. The trim removed 1 base at V and 1 base at J, leaving 5 bases unmatched. Germline V gene sequence: CDR1 SGHTA, CDR2 FQGNSA. The CDR3 DNA is TGTGCCAGCAGCTTAGGAACGAGCGGGGGCACAGATACGCAGTATTTT. Translated, it gives CASSLGTSGGTDTQYF.

The genes are TRBV15 and TRBJ1-6; no clear D gene. Looked up from germline, CDR1 is LNHNV and CDR2 is YYDKDF (reference sequence). Trimming cost V 0 bases and J 10 bases, with 7 bases left between them. The CDR3 length is 13 residues. The CDR3 sequence: CATSRDLESPLHF. In nucleotides, the CDR3 is TGTGCCACCAGCAGAGATCTCGAATCACCCCTCCACTTT.

The chain carries TRBV20-1 and TRBJ1-4; 9 bases line up with TRBD1. CDR1 and CDR2 (germline): DFQATT, SNEGSKA (reference sequence). The CDR3 extends over 15 amino acids. With 2 bases clipped from V and 1 base from J, the junction kept 2 bases outside the gene matches. The CDR3 sequence is CSARLGQGTNEKLFF. CDR3 nucleotide sequence: TGCAGTGCTAGATTGGGACAGGGAACTAATGAAAAACTGTTTTTT.

V is TRBV5-1 and J is TRBJ2-2, with 11 bases that match TRBD2. V lost 4 bases to trimming and J lost 3 bases; unmatched junction nucleotides: 5. Per germline, CDR1 SGHRS and CDR2 YFSETQ. This CDR3 spans 16 amino acids. The CDR3 nucleotides are TGCGCCAGCAGCCTCACTAGCGGGGGATACACCGGGGAGCTGTTTTTT. This translates into CASSLTSGGYTGELFF.

This clonotype appeared a single time. This rearrangement joins TRBV7-3 to TRBJ2-7; 10 bases match TRBD2. V trimming: 1 base; J trimming: 7 bases; junction bases outside the gene matches: 7. The CDR3 length is 15 residues. Germline loops: CDR1 SGHTA, CDR2 FQGTGA. For the CDR3, the DNA is TGTGCCAGCAGCTTAAGCCTAGCGGGAGTAGAGGAGCAGTACTTC. Translation gives CASSLSLAGVEEQYF.

The chain carries TRBV13 and TRBJ1-1; no definite D call. Per germline, CDR1 PRHDT and CDR2 FYEKMQ (reference sequence). The CDR3 totals 15 residues. Trimming removed 0 bases at V and 1 base at J, with 9 bases between. CDR3 amino acids: CASSLGRAPNTEAFF. Written as DNA, the CDR3 is TGTGCCAGCAGCTTAGGCAGAGCTCCGAACACTGAAGCTTTCTTT.